These T cell receptor beta chains were read from a single sample in a study of blood T cell repertoires in COVID-19. This table comes from immunoSEQ multiplex PCR, and its TCRdb copy is limited to in-frame clones, with some not included. The data hold approximately 140,000 clones, with 65% to 90% observed a single time. Sequenced: peripheral blood. These receptors were taken from a man in his 70s with acute or convalescent COVID-19. Each CDR3 is given with its conserved first and last residue. Each record gives: clone size, D gene, J gene, V gene, CDR3 DNA, CDR3 protein. The D gene is left open where the match is weak. The size entry is marked missing in some rows and otherwise reads once, few, many or a size class.

.,TRBD2,TRBJ2-3,TRBV7-9,TGTGCCAGCAGCTTAGCGACGGGACTAGCTGATACGCAGTATTTT,CASSLATGLADTQYF
.,.,TRBJ2-6,TRBV4-3,TGCGCCAGCAGCTTAAACTCTGGGGCCAACGTCCTGACTTTC,CASSLNSGANVLTF
once,TRBD2,TRBJ2-7,TRBV5-4,TGTGCCAGCAGCTTGATGGGGACTAGCGGGAGGGCCGAGCAGTACTTC,CASSLMGTSGRAEQYF
.,TRBD2,TRBJ2-3,TRBV5-1,TGCGCCAGCAGCGGGACTAGCGGAAGCACAGATACGCAGTATTTT,CASSGTSGSTDTQYF
.,.,TRBJ2-1,TRBV27,TGTGCCAGCAGGCTCCGAGTGGGGCCCTACAATGAGCAGTTCTTC,CASRLRVGPYNEQFF
.,TRBD2,TRBJ2-7,TRBV28,TGTGCCAGCAGTCGTACCGGGACTAGGGCGGGCGAGCAGTACTTC,CASSRTGTRAGEQYF
.,.,TRBJ2-6,TRBV5-4,TGTGCCAGCAGCTTGCTTAACTCTGGGGCCAACGTCCTGACTTTC,CASSLLNSGANVLTF
.,TRBD1,TRBJ1-3,TRBV28,TGTGCCAGCAACAAAGCGACAGGGCTACGCTCTGGAAACACCATATATTTT,CASNKATGLRSGNTIYF
.,TRBD2,TRBJ2-3,TRBV9,TGTGCCAGCAGCGTAGTCCTAGCGGGAGCGGCAGATACGCAGTATTTT,CASSVVLAGAADTQYF
.,TRBD1,TRBJ2-1,TRBV5-1,TGCGCCAGCAGAGGGACAGGGGGACCGAACAATGAGCAGTTCTTC,CASRGTGGPNNEQFF
.,.,TRBJ1-2,TRBV28,TGTGCCAGCAGCTCAGGGGATCTTATACATGGCTACACCTTC,CASSSGDLIHGYTF
.,.,TRBJ2-1,TRBV5-1,TGCGCCAGCAGCTTGGCAGACTCTAAAATCCGCAATGAGCAGTTCTTC,CASSLADSKIRNEQFF
few,.,TRBJ2-7,TRBV11-3,TGTGCCAGCAGCTTAGTCGGGAATGGGTACGAGCAGTACTTC,CASSLVGNGYEQYF
.,TRBD1,TRBJ1-1,TRBV5-4,TGTGCCAGCAGCCCGGACAGGGACACTGAAGCTTTCTTT,CASSPDRDTEAFF
.,.,TRBJ1-3,TRBV19,TGTGCCAGTAGTATAGATGCCGGGAAAGGAAACACCATATATTTT,CASSIDAGKGNTIYF
.,TRBD2,TRBJ2-1,TRBV10-3,TGTGCCATCAGTGAACTAGCGGGAGGGTTGAATGAGCAGTTCTTC,CAISELAGGLNEQFF
few,.,TRBJ2-2,TRBV12-2,TGTGCAAGTCGTTTTCTGACAGGGGGCTTCACCGGGGAGCTGTTTTTT,CASRFLTGGFTGELFF
.,TRBD2,TRBJ2-2,TRBV12-5,TGTGCTAGTGGGTCTAGCGGGAGAGGGACCGGGGAGCTGTTTTTT,CASGSSGRGTGELFF
.,.,TRBJ1-6,TRBV7-9,TGTGCCAGCAGCTTAGCAGAGCCAAATTCACCCCTCCACTTT,CASSLAEPNSPLHF
.,.,TRBJ1-5,TRBV7-8,TGTGCCAGCAGCTTGAGCCCAAGCAATCAGCCCCAGCATTTT,CASSLSPSNQPQHF
.,TRBD1,TRBJ1-6,TRBV11-2,TGTGCCAGCAGCTCCGGGACAGGGAACAATTCACCCCTCCACTTT,CASSSGTGNNSPLHF
.,.,TRBJ2-6,TRBV5-4,TGTGCCAGCAGTCAGGTCCGGGCCAACGTCCTGACTTTC,CASSQVRANVLTF
.,.,TRBJ2-1,TRBV7-2,TGTGCCAGCAGCTTAGCCGGAGCGGTCTCCTACAATGAGCAGTTCTTC,CASSLAGAVSYNEQFF
.,TRBD1,TRBJ2-3,TRBV7-8,TGTGCCAGCAGCTTACAGGCAGGGGGAGACACAGATACGCAGTATTTT,CASSLQAGGDTDTQYF
.,TRBD1,TRBJ2-7,TRBV9,TGTGCCAGCAGCCCTCGGACAGGGGACTTAGGCTACGAGCAGTACTTC,CASSPRTGDLGYEQYF